Listed below are T cell receptor beta chains from one sample, sequenced in a study of cytomegalovirus exposure and HLA in healthy donors. Method: immunoSEQ multiplex PCR; TCRdb's copy keeps in-frame clones and lacks some. The sample has approximately 180,000 clones, around 81% seen once. The sequenced sample was PBMCs. The source is a man in his late teens or twenties in good health and CMV-seronegative. CDR3s include the opening cysteine and the closing phenylalanine or tryptophan. D genes are given only for firm matches. Only part of the rows carry a size: once, few, many, or a class if the clone is expanded.

length,V,size,J,D,DNA,CDR3
12,TRBV5-4,few,TRBJ2-3,.,TGTGCCAGCAGCCCCTATACTGATACGCAGTATTTT,CASSPYTDTQYF
13,TRBV27,.,TRBJ2-7,.,TGTGCCAGCAGTGCGGGACAGCCCTACGAGCAGTACTTC,CASSAGQPYEQYF
12,TRBV5-4,.,TRBJ2-3,.,TGTGCCAGCAGCGCGCGCACAGATACGCAGTATTTT,CASSARTDTQYF
17,TRBV5-1,.,TRBJ1-6,.,TGCGCCAGCAGTAGGCGGCAGGGTAGCTCCTATAATTCACCCCTCCACTTT,CASSRRQGSSYNSPLHF
14,TRBV10-2,.,TRBJ2-2,.,TGCGCCAGCAGGGTCAGAAGTAACACCGGGGAGCTGTTTTTT,CASRVRSNTGELFF
15,TRBV7-2,.,TRBJ2-7,TRBD1,TGTGCCAGCAGCTTTAGGACAGGGAGGAGTAACGAGCAGTACTTC,CASSFRTGRSNEQYF
15,TRBV6-6,.,TRBJ1-1,.,TGTGCCAGCAGTTACCTTAAGGGGGAGAACACTGAAGCTTTCTTT,CASSYLKGENTEAFF
21,TRBV9,.,TRBJ2-2,TRBD2,TGTGCCAGCAGCGTAGAAGGTGTAGCGGGGGACCTGACCTTTTCCGCCGGGGAGCTGTTTTTT,CASSVEGVAGDLTFSAGELFF
13,TRBV7-9,few,TRBJ2-7,.,TGTGCCAGCAGCCCTAGTCACGCCTACGAGCAGTACTTC,CASSPSHAYEQYF
15,TRBV7-2,.,TRBJ1-6,.,TGTGCCAGCAGCTTGACCCAGGGTACGGGTTCACCCCTCCACTTT,CASSLTQGTGSPLHF
12,TRBV19,.,TRBJ1-2,.,TGTGCCACCATTACAGGGCAAGGTGGCTACACCTTC,CATITGQGGYTF